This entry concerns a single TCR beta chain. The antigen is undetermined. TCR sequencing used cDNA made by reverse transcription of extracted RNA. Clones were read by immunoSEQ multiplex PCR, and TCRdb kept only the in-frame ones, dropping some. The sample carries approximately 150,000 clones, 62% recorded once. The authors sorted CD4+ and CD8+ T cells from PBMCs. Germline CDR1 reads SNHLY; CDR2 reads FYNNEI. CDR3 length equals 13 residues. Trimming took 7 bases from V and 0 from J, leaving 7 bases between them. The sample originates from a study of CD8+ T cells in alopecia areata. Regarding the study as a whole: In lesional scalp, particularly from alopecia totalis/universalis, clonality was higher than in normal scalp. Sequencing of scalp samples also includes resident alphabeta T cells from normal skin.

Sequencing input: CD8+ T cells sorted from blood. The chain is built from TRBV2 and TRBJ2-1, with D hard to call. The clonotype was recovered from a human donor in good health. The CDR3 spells CASMASSYNEQFF. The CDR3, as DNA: TGTGCCAGCATGGCGAGCTCCTACAATGAGCAGTTCTTC.